This T cell receptor beta chain was sequenced in a study of blood T cells in healthy people across ages. In this sample, this clonotype turned up a few times. Samples each yielded at least 5 micrograms of total RNA. The authors ran a second PCR of roughly 6 to 12 cycles using a sample-barcoded 5' primer and a J-beta primer mix. TCRdb redid the calling of the 5' RACE reads with MiXCR, one entry per CDR3 protein. This sample carries fewer than 900,000 distinct CDR3 sequences, approximately 35% of them seen once, and the ten largest clones take 10% to 15%. The receptor's source is a man aged 18-30 years in good health. The specimen sequenced was blood.

DNA for the CDR3: TGTGCCAGCAGCTACCTAAGGCGAGATGGGGACACTGAAGCTTTCTTT. Encoded protein: CASSYLRRDGDTEAFF. The chain carries TRBV5-6 and TRBJ1-1; D is undetermined. CDR3 length: 16 residues. V was clipped by 3 bases and J by 3 bases, with 18 bases between them. The germline gives CDR1 SGHDT, CDR2 YYEEEE.